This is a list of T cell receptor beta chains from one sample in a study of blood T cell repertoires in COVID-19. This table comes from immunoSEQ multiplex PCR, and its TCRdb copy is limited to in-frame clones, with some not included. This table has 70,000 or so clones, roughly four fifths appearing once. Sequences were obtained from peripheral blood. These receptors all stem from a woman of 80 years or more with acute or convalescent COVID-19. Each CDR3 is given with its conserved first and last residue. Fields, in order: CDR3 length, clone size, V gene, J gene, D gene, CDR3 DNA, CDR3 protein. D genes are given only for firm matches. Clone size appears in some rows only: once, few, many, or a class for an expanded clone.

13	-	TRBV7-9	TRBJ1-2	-	TGTGCCAGCAGCGAACCGGGAACCTATGGCCACACCTTC	CASSEPGTYGHTF
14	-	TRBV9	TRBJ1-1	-	TGTGCCAGCAGCACCAATATCGCGGTGGATGCTGCTTTCTTT	CASSTNIAVDAAFF
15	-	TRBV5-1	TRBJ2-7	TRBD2	TGCGCCAGCAGCTTGGTGGCTAGCGGGGGGTACGAGCAGTACTTC	CASSLVASGGYEQYF
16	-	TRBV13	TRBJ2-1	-	TGTGCCAGCAGTGCGGAGGGGCAAACAGACTACAATGAGCAGTTCTTC	CASSAEGQTDYNEQFF
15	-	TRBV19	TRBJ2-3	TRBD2	TGTGCCAGTAGTGGTAGCGGGGGGCCCACAGATACGCAGTATTTT	CASSGSGGPTDTQYF
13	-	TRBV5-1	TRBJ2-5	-	TGCGCCAGCAGCGGGTGGACAGCAGAGACCCAGTACTTC	CASSGWTAETQYF
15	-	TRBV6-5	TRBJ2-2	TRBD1	TGTGCCAGCAGACACGACAGGGGGGGAACCGGGGAGCTGTTTTTT	CASRHDRGGTGELFF
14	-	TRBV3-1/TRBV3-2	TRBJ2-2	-	TGTGCCAGCAGCAATCGGAGGAACACCGGGGAGCTGTTTTTT	CASSNRRNTGELFF
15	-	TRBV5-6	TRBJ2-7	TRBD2	TGTGCCAGCAGCTCTGGACTAGCGTCGGTCTACGAGCAGTACTTC	CASSSGLASVYEQYF
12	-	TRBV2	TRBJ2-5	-	TGTGCCAGCAGCGCAGGGCGAGAGACCCAGTACTTC	CASSAGRETQYF
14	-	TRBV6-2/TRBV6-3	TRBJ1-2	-	TGTGCCAGCAGTACGCCGGGACAAGCTTATGGCTACACCTTC	CASSTPGQAYGYTF
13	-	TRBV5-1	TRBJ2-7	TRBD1	TGCGCCAGCAGCGGGGGACAGGGTGGCGAGCAGTACTTC	CASSGGQGGEQYF
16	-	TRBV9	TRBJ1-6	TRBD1	TGTGCCAGCAGCGAAAGGACAGGGAATGTCCCTTCACCCCTCCACTTT	CASSERTGNVPSPLHF
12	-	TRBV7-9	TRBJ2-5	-	TGTGCCAGCAGCTGGCACACCGAGACCCAGTACTTC	CASSWHTETQYF
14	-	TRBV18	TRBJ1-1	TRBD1	TGTGCCAGCTCACCGTACGGGACAGGTGCTGAAGCTTTCTTT	CASSPYGTGAEAFF
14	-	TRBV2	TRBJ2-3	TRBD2	TGTGCCAGCAGGCCCGGGGGGGCCACAGATACGCAGTATTTT	CASRPGGATDTQYF
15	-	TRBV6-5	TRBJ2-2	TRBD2	TGTGCCAGCAGCTACCTAGCGGCGAACACCGGGGAGCTGTTTTTT	CASSYLAANTGELFF
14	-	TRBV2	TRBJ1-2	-	TGTGCCAGCATCCCGGGACTGGGCTCCTATGGCTACACCTTC	CASIPGLGSYGYTF
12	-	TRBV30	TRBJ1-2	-	TGTGCCTGGAGCCCGCAGGGATCTGGCTACACCTTC	CAWSPQGSGYTF
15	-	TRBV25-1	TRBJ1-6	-	TGTGCCAGCAGTGAAGCCCAGGGATTAAATTCACCCCTCCACTTT	CASSEAQGLNSPLHF
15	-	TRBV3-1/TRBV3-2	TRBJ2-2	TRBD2	TGTGCCAGCAGCCAACGGGGGGTGAACACCGGGGAGCTGTTTTTT	CASSQRGVNTGELFF
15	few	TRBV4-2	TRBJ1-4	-	TGTGCCAGCAGCCAAGGGCGGGGTCTTAATGAAAAACTGTTTTTT	CASSQGRGLNEKLFF
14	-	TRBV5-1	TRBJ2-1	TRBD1	TGCGCCAGCAGCTTCAATGACAGGGATGATGAGCAGTTCTTC	CASSFNDRDDEQFF
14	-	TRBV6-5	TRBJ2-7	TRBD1	TGTGCCAGCAGTTCCACCGGGACAGGTGGCGAGCAGTACTTC	CASSSTGTGGEQYF
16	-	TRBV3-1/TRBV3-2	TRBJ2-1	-	TGTGCCAGCAGCCCTCCATGGACAGTGGCCAGGGGTGAGCAGTTCTTC	CASSPPWTVARGEQFF
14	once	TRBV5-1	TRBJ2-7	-	TGCGCCAGCTCCCCCATGACAAGCTCCTACGAGCAGTACTTC	CASSPMTSSYEQYF
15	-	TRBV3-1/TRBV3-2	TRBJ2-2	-	TGTGCCAGCAGCCAAGGGTTAGCGAACACCGGGGAGCTGTTTTTT	CASSQGLANTGELFF
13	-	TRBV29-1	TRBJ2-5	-	TGCAGCGTTGATTGGCCGATCCAAGAGACCCAGTACTTC	CSVDWPIQETQYF
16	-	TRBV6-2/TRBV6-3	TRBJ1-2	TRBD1	TGTGCCAGCAGTTACTTATTAATCCAGGGGGGAAATGGCTACACCTTC	CASSYLLIQGGNGYTF
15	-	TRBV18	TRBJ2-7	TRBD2	TGTGCCAGCTCACTTACTAGCGGGGGATTTTACGAGCAGTACTTC	CASSLTSGGFYEQYF
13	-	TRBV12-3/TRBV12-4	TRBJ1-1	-	TGTGCCAGCAAAACGACAGGGAACACTGAAGCTTTCTTT	CASKTTGNTEAFF
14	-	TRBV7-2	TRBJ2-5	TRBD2	TGTGCCAGCAGCTCACCGGGACTAGCGTCGACTTCGTACTTC	CASSSPGLASTSYF
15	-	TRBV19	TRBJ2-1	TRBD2	TGTGCCAGTAGTTCCGGGACTAGCCTCTACAATGAGCAGTTCTTC	CASSSGTSLYNEQFF
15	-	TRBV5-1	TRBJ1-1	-	TGCGCCAGCAGCTTGGCGGGGGGCAGGCGCACTGAAGCTTTCTTT	CASSLAGGRRTEAFF
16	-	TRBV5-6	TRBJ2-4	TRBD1	TGTGCCAGCAGTTCCGGGACAGGGATAGCCAAAAACATTCAGTACTTC	CASSSGTGIAKNIQYF
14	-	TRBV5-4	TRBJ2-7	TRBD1	TGTGCCAGCAGCTTGGACAGGGGGCATAGGGAGCAGTACTTC	CASSLDRGHREQYF
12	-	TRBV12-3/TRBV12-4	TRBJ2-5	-	TGTGCCAGCAGCCGCGGGCAAGAGACCCAGTACTTC	CASSRGQETQYF
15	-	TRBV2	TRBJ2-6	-	TGTGCCAGCACTCGAGGGAGTCCCGGGGCCAACGTCCTGACTTTC	CASTRGSPGANVLTF
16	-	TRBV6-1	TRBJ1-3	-	TGTGCCAGCAGTGTCATCGACAGCAACTCTGGAAACACCATATATTTT	CASSVIDSNSGNTIYF